What follows describes a single T cell receptor (beta chain). There is no known antigen for this receptor. Within one base of it there is no much larger clone, and no base qualities were kept. The CDR1 and CDR2 encoded by the germline V gene (reference sequence) are SGHNT and YYREEE. Taken from cysteine to phenylalanine, the CDR3 has 14 residues. Left in the record is the CDR3 DNA by itself, 42 bases read in frame from the first base. The germline ends are 10 bases apart after V is trimmed by 6 bases and J by 0 bases. The record originates from a study of neoadjuvant nivolumab and ipilimumab in lung cancer (dated by TCRdb to about 2020). As for the study more broadly: Nivolumab was given at 3 mg/kg intravenously on days 1, 15 and 29, and the combination arm added ipilimumab 1 mg/kg on day 1 only. Of the 45 or so patients with operable NSCLC treated in the trial, around 23 were randomized to nivolumab monotherapy and around 20 to nivolumab plus ipilimumab. TCR repertoires in pretherapy (baseline) peripheral blood were compared with TCR repertoires in tumors resected at surgery after neoadjuvant immune checkpoint blockade. The primary trial endpoint was the major pathologic response (MPR) rate in the intention-to-treat population in each study arm. Matched pretherapy and resected tumor pairs were analyzed from seven patients, of whom four had been treated with nivolumab and three with nivolumab plus ipilimumab.

Interpreted using the paper, the time point label stands for: at surgical resection after neoadjuvant nivolumab +/- ipilimumab. Samples were obtained from the phase 2 randomized NEOSTAR trial, in which neoadjuvant nivolumab or nivolumab plus ipilimumab followed by surgery was tested in operable NSCLC. Libraries were constructed by the immunoSEQ multiplex PCR assay. Processing in the source paper ran as follows. Repertoires were summarized by richness and clonality, and significantly expanded and contracted clones were identified between pre- and post-therapy samples. Drawn from immuneACCESS, this table holds only the in-frame rearrangements with V and J called that TCRdb kept. Clones are partly lost; checked studies trace under half to an unresolved V gene and leave the rest unexplained. V, J and clone size are those of that table, while D and trimming were read from the DNA. The sample includes some 10,000 clones, with 77% observed a single time. 7.5% of the sample comes from the top ten.

Overall study outcomes, separate from this receptor: Compared with tumor-adjacent uninvolved lung, resected tumors had greater TCR richness and clonality, and increases showed up in more of the dual-therapy-treated tumors. TCR richness in pretherapy blood showed a positive correlation with richness in tumors resected after neoadjuvant therapy (Spearman R of about 0.82). Tumor T-cell richness and clonality rose from pretherapy to surgery in three of three dual-therapy tumors but in only two of four nivolumab-treated tumors. A small number of samples underwent TCR sequencing. There was no significant correlation between TCR clonality and pathologic tumor regression, and just a single major-pathologic-response sample was available for the clonality-regression analysis.

The chain couples TRBV5-4 to TRBJ2-1; no D gene is confidently identified. The sequence derives from an adult with non-small cell lung cancer. Some clones in this sample may be carry-over from other donors' samples. Sequencing used tumor tissue, obtained after neoadjuvant nivolumab, alone or with ipilimumab, at or shortly before surgery. The DNA sequence reads TGTGCCAGCACGGTAGGAATCTCCTACAATGAGCAGTTCTTC. Translated, it reads CASTVGISYNEQFF.